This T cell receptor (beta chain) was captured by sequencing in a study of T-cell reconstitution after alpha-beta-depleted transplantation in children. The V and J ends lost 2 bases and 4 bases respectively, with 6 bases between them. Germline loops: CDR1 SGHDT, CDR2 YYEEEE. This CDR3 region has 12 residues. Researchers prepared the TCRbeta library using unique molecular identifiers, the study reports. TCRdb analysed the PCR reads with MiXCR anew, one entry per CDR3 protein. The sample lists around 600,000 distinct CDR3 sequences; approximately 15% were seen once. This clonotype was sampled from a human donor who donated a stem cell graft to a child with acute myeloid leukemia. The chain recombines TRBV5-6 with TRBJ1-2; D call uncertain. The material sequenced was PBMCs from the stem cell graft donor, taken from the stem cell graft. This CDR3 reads CASSFSTYGYTF. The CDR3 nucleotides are TGTGCCAGCAGCTTTAGTACCTATGGCTACACCTTC.